This T cell receptor (beta chain) was retrieved from a study of PD-L1 blockade in urothelial cancer. Study in general: Patients previously received 0 to 3 chemotherapy regimens. When blood samples were assessed, the median T cell count was about 140,000. Notes on the study in general: Survival was better when pretreatment blood TCR clonality fell below the median.

The CDR3 spans 19 residues. Trimming cost V 4 bases and J 0 bases; bases outside gene matches: 13. Germline CDR1 and CDR2: SEHNR and FQNEAQ (reference sequence). Profiled with immunoSEQ multiplex PCR; TCRdb holds only in-frame clones, not every one. Here the sample spans about 56,000 clones, roughly 85% being singletons. As concerns this clone: The antigen is undetermined.

Time point specified: pretreatment peripheral blood. The chain has TRBV7-9 and TRBJ2-7; 12 nucleotides align to TRBD2. Sequences were derived from PBMCs, sampled around atezolizumab (anti-PD-L1) treatment. The receptor was derived from a man aged 70-80 years with urothelial cancer. The CDR3 DNA is TGTGCCAGCAGCTCAACCCCTTGGACTAGCGGGACCGTCTCCTACGAGCAGTACTTC. Its protein is CASSSTPWTSGTVSYEQYF.